Below, one T cell receptor beta chain is given with its context. This clone is medium-sized (0.01 to 0.1%) on the basis of its frequency; no count is available. This receptor's antigen is unknown. The sample is drawn from a study of synovial regulatory T cells in juvenile arthritis (dated by TCRdb to the mid-2010s). Study-wide context: Among the sequenced patients, three were classified as therapy-naive, methotrexate plus infliximab was given to one, methotrexate was given to six, and treatment information was unavailable for one. Using matched patient samples, the researchers compared TCRbeta CDR3 repertoires across three groups: blood iaTreg cells, other blood Treg cells and synovial fluid Treg cells. Effector T cell subsets from the study cohort were also sequenced for comparisons, but the Treg dataset by itself includes only blood Treg cells and synovial fluid Treg cells. TCR repertoire comparisons included Treg and Teff subsets from fewer than 12 JIA patients with active disease. Overall study outcomes, separate from this receptor: Synovial Treg cells shared more CDR3 sequences with iaTreg cells than with other blood Treg cells; Chao-Jaccard similarity confirmed closer relation. Compared with other blood Treg cells, blood iaTreg cells had lower TCR diversity, a finding consistent with antigen-driven expansion. iaTreg TCR repertoires were largely private across patients and partially overlapped with synovial Teff and blood CPL repertoires.

The donors for the TCR repertoire analysis were approximately 11 juvenile idiopathic arthritis patients with active disease who had not reached inactive disease, of whom 3 were polyarticular and 8 were oligoarticular. The TCR-sequenced patients had a median age of approximately 12 years (range roughly 2.2-22.9) and median disease duration of about 7 years (range 0.2-19.1). Samples for TCR repertoire analysis were collected at two centres in Italy. Peripheral blood mononuclear cells were isolated using a Histopaque-1077 density gradient and were cryopreserved in around 90% FCS with roughly 10% DMSO. Library generation was performed with the immunoSEQ multiplex PCR assay. Adaptive Biotechnologies carried out the TCRbeta CDR3 sequencing. In the source study's methods: To assess repertoire similarity, the researchers used the Chao-modified Jaccard index along with median clonotype overlap taken from 200 random subsamples at equal sample size. The similarity analyses were run on either productive nucleotide sequences or amino acid sequences translated in silico. Repertoires were compared using hierarchical clustering with single linkage and t-SNE, both based on Chao-modified Jaccard distances. Repertoire diversity was quantified with the Renyi index, after sample size normalisation, across a range of alpha values. This is the immuneACCESS table as TCRdb keeps it, with only in-frame sequences that have V and J called. A part of the clones is gone; compared with another copy, unresolved V genes explain less than half, and the rest is unexplained. V and J calls and clone size come straight from that table; D and trimming were deduced from the DNA. In this sample's table one finds roughly 8,400 clones. The top ten hold around 1.5% of the sample.

CDR1 is given as MNHNY and CDR2 as SVGAGI, both from the germline V gene (reference sequence). Counted from cysteine to phenylalanine, this CDR3 has 15 amino acids. The DNA is unrecorded. The sequenced sample consisted of Treg cells from blood. The cell subset or site label, read with the paper, signifies: remaining (HLA-DR-negative) circulating blood Treg cells. This receptor was identified in a donor younger than 30 with juvenile idiopathic arthritis. The rearrangement joined TRBV6-6 to TRBJ1-2; checking the TCRdb D call of TRBD1 is not possible without DNA. The CDR3 region has the sequence CASSAPGTGTHGYTF.